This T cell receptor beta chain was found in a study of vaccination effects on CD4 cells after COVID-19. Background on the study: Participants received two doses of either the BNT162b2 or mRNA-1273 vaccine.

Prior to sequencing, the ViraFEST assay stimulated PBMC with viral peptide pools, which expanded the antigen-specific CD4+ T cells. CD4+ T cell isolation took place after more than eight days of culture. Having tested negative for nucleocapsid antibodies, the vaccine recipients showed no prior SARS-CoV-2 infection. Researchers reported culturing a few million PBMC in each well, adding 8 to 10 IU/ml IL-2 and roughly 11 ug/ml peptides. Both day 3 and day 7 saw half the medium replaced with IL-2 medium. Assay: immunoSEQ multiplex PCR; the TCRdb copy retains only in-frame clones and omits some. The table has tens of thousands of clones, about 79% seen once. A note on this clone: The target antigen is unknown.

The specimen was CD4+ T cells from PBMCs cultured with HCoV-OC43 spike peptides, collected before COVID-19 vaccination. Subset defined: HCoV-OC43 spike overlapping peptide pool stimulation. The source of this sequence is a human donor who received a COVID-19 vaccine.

Here the CDR3 DNA reads TGTGCCAGCAGCCAAGATCTGACAGGGGGTGCTTGGGGCTACACCTTC. Amino acids: CASSQDLTGGAWGYTF. The J gene is TRBJ1-2, the V gene TRBV4-2, with 9 bases fitting TRBD1. The trim removed 0 bases at V and 8 bases at J, leaving 10 bases unmatched. In germline, CDR1 is LGHNA, CDR2 YNFKEQ. The CDR3 is made up of 16 amino acids.